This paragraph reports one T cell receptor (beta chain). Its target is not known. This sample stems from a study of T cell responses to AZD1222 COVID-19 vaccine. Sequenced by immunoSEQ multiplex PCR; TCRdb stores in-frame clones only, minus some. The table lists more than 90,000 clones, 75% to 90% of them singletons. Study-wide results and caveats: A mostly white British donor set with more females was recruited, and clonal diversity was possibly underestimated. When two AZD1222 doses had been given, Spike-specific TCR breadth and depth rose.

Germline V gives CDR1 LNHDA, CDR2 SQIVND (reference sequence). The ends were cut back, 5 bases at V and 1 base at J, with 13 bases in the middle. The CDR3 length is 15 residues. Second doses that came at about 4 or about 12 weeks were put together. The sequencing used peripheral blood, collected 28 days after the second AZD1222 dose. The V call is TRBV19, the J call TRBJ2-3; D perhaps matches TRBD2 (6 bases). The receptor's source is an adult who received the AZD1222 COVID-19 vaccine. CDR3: CASSPWVAGTDTQYF. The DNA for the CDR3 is TGTGCCAGTAGTCCCTGGGTAGCGGGCACAGATACGCAGTATTTT.